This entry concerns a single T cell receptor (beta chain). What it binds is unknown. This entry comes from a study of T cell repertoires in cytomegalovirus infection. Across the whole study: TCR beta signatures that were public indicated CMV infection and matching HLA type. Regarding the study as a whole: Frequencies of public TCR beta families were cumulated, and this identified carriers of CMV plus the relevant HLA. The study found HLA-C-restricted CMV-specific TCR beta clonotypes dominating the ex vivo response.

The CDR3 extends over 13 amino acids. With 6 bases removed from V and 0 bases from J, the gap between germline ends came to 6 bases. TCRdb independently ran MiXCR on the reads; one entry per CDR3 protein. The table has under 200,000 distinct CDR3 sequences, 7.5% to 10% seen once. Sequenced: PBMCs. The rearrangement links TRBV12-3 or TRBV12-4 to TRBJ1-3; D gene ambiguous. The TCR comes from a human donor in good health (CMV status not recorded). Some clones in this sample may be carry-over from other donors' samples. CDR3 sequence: CASRVNSGNTIYF. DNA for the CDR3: TGTGCCAGCAGAGTAAACTCTGGAAACACCATATATTTT.